One sample yielded the 30 T cell receptor beta chains listed below, sequenced in a study of regulatory T cells in long-lasting Graves disease. Library construction for TCR beta used iRepertoire HTBI primers and Arm-PCR of CDR3 regions. MiXCR, applied by TCRdb to the multiplex PCR reads, yields one record per CDR3 protein. Of under 450,000 distinct CDR3 sequences in the sample, about 25% were seen once. Time point reported: persistent/refractory GD, antithyroid drugs over 5 years with positive TRAb. Following extraction of RNA from PBMCs, that RNA was used to make the TCR library. The material sequenced was peripheral blood mononuclear cells (PBMCs), taken when the disease was refractory, from a patient treated with antithyroid drugs. Receptors originate from a female donor with Graves disease.

The chain employs TRBV9 and TRBJ1-2, with D perhaps TRBD1 (6 bases). CDR3 length equals 13 residues. Per the germline V gene, CDR1 is SGDLS and CDR2 is YYNGEE. V lost 0 bases, J lost 7 bases, and 10 bases lay in between. Here the CDR3 reads CASSVAVGAGYTF. The CDR3 DNA follows: TGTGCCAGCAGCGTAGCGGTGGGGGCTGGCTACACCTTC.

The CDR3 sequence is CASSLVGGKDEAFF. CDR3 in DNA: TGTGCCAGCAGCTTGGTAGGGGGGAAGGATGAAGCTTTCTTT. The chain has TRBV5-5 and TRBJ1-1; weak D call: TRBD1 (6 bases). Germline CDR1 SGHKS, CDR2 YYEKEE (reference sequence). The CDR3 covers 14 residues. Trimming cost V 0 bases and J 7 bases, with 13 bases left between them.

In its sample, this clonotype was seen a few times. This rearrangement joins TRBV10-3 to TRBJ2-7, with 8 positions matching TRBD2. The germline gives CDR1 ENHRY, CDR2 SYGVKD. This CDR3 comprises 13 residues. V shed 11 bases, J shed 3 bases, and the junction held 9 bases outside the gene matches. This CDR3 reads CASALGLVYEQYF. In DNA, the CDR3 is TGTGCCTCTGCCCTGGGACTAGTCTACGAGCAGTACTTC.

The rearrangement uses TRBV5-1 and TRBJ1-6, with D hard to call. V was shortened by 2 bases and J by 0 bases, with 21 bases between the two germline ends. CDR1 and CDR2 from the germline V gene are SGHRS and YFSETQ. The CDR3 consists of 20 residues. The CDR3 region has the DNA TGCGCCAGCAGCTTACGGCCACAATCGACACCCAGCTCCTATAATTCACCCCTCCACTTT. It translates to CASSLRPQSTPSSYNSPLHF.

The chain has TRBV29-1 and TRBJ1-5; D is uncertain. Germline CDR1 SQVTM, CDR2 ANQGSEA. This CDR3 region has 13 residues. V was cut by 6 bases and J by 2 bases, with 11 bases left in between. The CDR3 DNA is TGCAGCGTGTTAGTTGGGGGCAATCAGCCCCAGCATTTT. This translates into CSVLVGGNQPQHF.

This clonotype came up many times. The J gene is TRBJ2-4, the V gene TRBV7-3; D may be TRBD1 (5 bases). The V end was cut by 2 bases, the J end by 0 bases, with 14 bases between. The CDR3 is 17 amino acids. The germline gives CDR1 SGHTA, CDR2 FQGTGA. CDR3 sequence (DNA): TGTGCCAGCAGCTTATTTGGTGGGGCTACAGCCAAAAACATTCAGTACTTC. Translating gives CASSLFGGATAKNIQYF. The whole variable domain, filled in from reference TRBV7-3 and TRBJ2-4, reads GAGVSQTPSNKVTEKGKYVELRCDPISGHTALYWYRQSLGQGPEFLIYFQGTGAADDSGLPNDRFFAVRPEGSVSTLKIQRTERGDSAVYLCASSLFGGATAKNIQYFGAGTRLSVL.

This clonotype was observed a handful of times. This chain joins TRBV6-1 and TRBJ2-7; 7 nucleotides align to TRBD1. The germline gives CDR1 MNHNS, CDR2 SASEGT. Trimming took 6 bases from V and 0 from J; bases not matched to a gene: 5. This CDR3 has 14 amino acids. This CDR3 reads CASRLTGSSYEQYF. In DNA form, the CDR3 reads TGTGCCAGCAGACTGACAGGGAGCTCCTACGAGCAGTACTTC.

This clonotype was counted a few times. The chain combines TRBV20-1 with TRBJ1-6; D not certain. V was clipped by 2 bases and J by 5 bases, with 10 bases between them. Germline CDR1 DFQATT, CDR2 SNEGSKA (reference sequence). This CDR3 is 14 amino acids long. Here the CDR3 DNA reads TGCAGTGCTAGAACAGCGATAAATAATTCACCCCTCCACTTT. Amino acid sequence: CSARTAINNSPLHF.

Only a few counts were recorded for this clonotype. J is TRBJ2-5 and V is TRBV20-1; 8 bases match TRBD2. Germline V gene lookup returns CDR1 DFQATT and CDR2 SNEGSKA (reference sequence). The CDR3 length is 13 residues. After removal of 3 bases from V and 5 bases from J, the junction contained 5 bases not matched to a gene. The CDR3 DNA reads as TGCAGTGCTAGCGTTAGCGGGGTGGAGACCCAGTACTTC. Its protein is CSASVSGVETQYF.

This chain connects TRBV29-1 to TRBJ2-2, with 10 bases matching TRBD1. CDR1 is SQVTM and CDR2 is ANQGSEA in the germline V gene. The CDR3 is 15 residues long. V shed 0 bases, J shed 5 bases, and the junction held 3 bases outside the gene matches. CDR3 in amino acids: CSVEDWDRGTGELFF. CDR3 in DNA: TGCAGCGTTGAAGATTGGGACAGGGGTACCGGGGAGCTGTTTTTT.

This clonotype occurred many times. The rearrangement links TRBV5-1 to TRBJ1-2; 7 nucleotides agree with TRBD1. From germline, CDR1 is SGHRS and CDR2 YFSETQ. This CDR3 comprises 13 residues. V dropped 6 bases and J dropped 5; count of bases not matched to a gene: 7. The CDR3 DNA follows: TGCGCCAGCAACGACGGACAGGAGTATGGCTACACCTTC. Amino acids: CASNDGQEYGYTF.

This clonotype was detected ten times or more. V gene TRBV28 combines with J gene TRBJ2-5; 14 bases fit TRBD2. Per germline, CDR1 MDHEN and CDR2 SYDVKM. V trimming: 5 bases; J trimming: 5 bases; junction bases outside the gene matches: 7. The CDR3 is 16 residues long. CDR3 coding DNA: TGTGCCAGCAGTAAACCGGGACTAGCGGGAGTTGAGACCCAGTACTTC. Translation: CASSKPGLAGVETQYF.

The chain recombines TRBV12-3 or TRBV12-4 with TRBJ2-1, with 12 bases that match TRBD2. The CDR3 consists of 15 residues. Unmatched junction bases numbered 4, after V lost 5 bases and J lost 5 bases. CDR3: CASSQWTSGNNEQFF. The CDR3 coding sequence is TGTGCCAGCAGTCAATGGACTAGCGGGAACAATGAGCAGTTCTTC.

V usage is TRBV3-1 and J usage is TRBJ1-4, with 7 positions matching TRBD1. CDR3 size: 17 residues. Per germline, CDR1 LGHDT and CDR2 YNNKEL (reference sequence). The J segment lost 5 bases and the V segment lost 4 bases, leaving 13 bases of the junction unmatched. DNA for the CDR3: TGTGCCAGCAGCCTTCTTGGACAGGAGGGACCGAATGAAAAACTGTTTTTT. Translated, it gives CASSLLGQEGPNEKLFF.

The V call is TRBV2, the J call TRBJ2-1; TRBD2 agrees at 7 bases. The CDR3 totals 13 residues. Germline V gene lookup returns CDR1 SNHLY and CDR2 FYNNEI. With V trimmed by 7 bases and J by 6 bases, 6 bases remained unmatched. CDR3 DNA: TGTGCCAGCACGCCGGGACTACGCAATGAGCAGTTCTTC. Its translation is CASTPGLRNEQFF.

The CDR3 is CSAKDRGSEKLFF. The CDR3 DNA follows: TGCAGTGCCAAGGACAGGGGGTCCGAAAAACTGTTTTTT. V usage is TRBV20-1 and J usage is TRBJ1-4; 10 positions match TRBD1. V was pared by 6 bases and J by 8 bases, with 6 bases of the junction left unmatched. Germline assignment: CDR1 DFQATT and CDR2 SNEGSKA (reference sequence). The CDR3 is 13 residues long.

The rearrangement links TRBV6-2 or TRBV6-3 to TRBJ2-3; D call uncertain. Trimming pared 6 bases from V and 0 bases from J, leaving 4 bases between. CDR1 and CDR2 from the germline V gene are MNHEY and SVGEGT. The CDR3 sequence is 12 residues long. The CDR3 spells CASSQSTDTQYF. The CDR3 region has the DNA TGTGCCAGCAGCCAGAGCACAGATACGCAGTATTTT.

This clonotype showed up many times. The rearrangement links TRBV28 to TRBJ1-4, with TRBD1 matching 11 bases. Losses at the gene ends were 2 bases for V and 8 bases for J; bases not matched to a gene: 4. The CDR3 contains 15 residues. Germline V gene lookup returns CDR1 MDHEN and CDR2 SYDVKM. For the CDR3, the DNA is TGTGCCAGCAGTTTACCGGGACAGGGGGGGGAAAAACTGTTTTTT. It translates to CASSLPGQGGEKLFF.

The chain has TRBV3-2 and TRBJ2-2; TRBD1, the table's D call, lacks a check against the DNA. TRBV3-2 is a documented pseudogene. The CDR3 totals 14 residues. CDR3 sequence: CASSQEGGKGELFF. The CDR3 DNA sequence: TGTGCCAGCAGCCAAGAAGGGGGCAAGGGGGAGCTGTTTTTT.

This clonotype was recorded many times. V is TRBV6-5 and J is TRBJ2-7; possibly TRBD1 for D (6 bases). V lost 2 bases to trimming and J lost 3 bases, with 11 bases between them. The CDR3 runs 14 residues. CDR1 and CDR2 from the germline V gene are MNHEY and SVGAGI. CDR3 protein: CASSYTWTDYEQYF. The CDR3 nucleotides read TGTGCCAGCAGTTACACGTGGACAGACTACGAGCAGTACTTC.

The sample holds many counts of this clonotype. J is TRBJ2-7 and V is TRBV12-3 or TRBV12-4; D tentatively reads TRBD1 or TRBD2 (5 bases each). The V and J ends lost 8 bases and 3 bases respectively, with 8 bases between them. The CDR3 has 11 residues. DNA of the CDR3: TGTGCCAGCGGGGGACGCTACGAGCAGTACTTC. It translates to CASGGRYEQYF.

This clonotype occurred a few times. The chain is built from TRBV7-3 and TRBJ2-5, with 7 bases lining up with TRBD2. This CDR3 spans 14 amino acids. With 5 bases clipped from V and 4 bases from J, the junction kept 7 bases outside the gene matches. Germline lookup yields CDR1 SGHTA and CDR2 FQGTGA. For the CDR3, the DNA is TGTGCCAGCAGCCAAGCGGGGCCGGGAGAGACCCAGTACTTC. It encodes CASSQAGPGETQYF.

Many counts were recorded for this clonotype. The J gene is TRBJ1-1, the V gene TRBV28, with a possible D match to TRBD1 (5 bases). This CDR3 contains 13 residues. Trimming cost V 7 bases and J 1 base, with 10 bases left between them. The germline V gene has CDR1 MDHEN and CDR2 SYDVKM. The CDR3 is CASTLQGNTEAFF. The CDR3 DNA reads TGTGCCAGCACGCTTCAGGGGAACACTGAAGCTTTCTTT.

In this sample, this clonotype turned up many times. The chain couples TRBV16 to TRBJ1-2; TRBD1 agrees at 9 bases. Germline V gene data show CDR1 as KGHSY and CDR2 as FQNENV. The V gene end was trimmed by 3 bases and the J gene end by 3 bases; junction bases not matched to a gene: 11. The CDR3 consists of 17 residues. The CDR3 spells CASSHSPGQGSHYGYTF. The CDR3 coding sequence is TGTGCCAGCAGCCATTCTCCGGGACAGGGCTCTCACTATGGCTACACCTTC.

This clonotype was seen more than once but under ten times. The chain has TRBV7-9 and TRBJ2-7; the match to TRBD1 covers 9 bases. Germline loops: CDR1 SEHNR, CDR2 FQNEAQ (reference sequence). The CDR3 sequence is 16 residues long. V was clipped by 4 bases and J by 5 bases; unmatched bases: 12. The CDR3 region is CASSSTPGQGRHEQYF. CDR3 DNA sequence: TGTGCCAGCAGCTCGACCCCGGGACAGGGTCGACACGAGCAGTACTTC.

Notes on this clonotype: A much larger clone lies one base from this, so it may be a read error. The CDR3 carries no conserved terminal phenylalanine or tryptophan, so it likely arises from a read error. This chain uses TRBV20-1 with TRBJ1-1, with D hard to call. The CDR3 length is 14 residues. V lost 5 bases and J lost 0, with 13 bases in between. The V gene's germline CDR1 is DFQATT and CDR2 SNEGSKA (reference sequence). The chain's CDR3 is CSAPPGGLNTEAFL. The DNA of the CDR3 is TGCAGTGCTCCTCCCGGCGGACTGAACACTGAAGCTTTCCTT.

The chain employs TRBV19 and TRBJ2-2; D not certain. CDR3 size: 15 residues. Germline values: CDR1 LNHDA, CDR2 SQIVND (reference sequence). V was shortened by 3 bases and J by 0 bases, with 8 bases between the two germline ends. The chain's CDR3 is CASSIGRANTGELFF. The CDR3 coding sequence is TGTGCCAGTAGTATCGGGCGAGCGAACACCGGGGAGCTGTTTTTT.

There are a few counts of this clonotype. The chain combines TRBV7-8 with TRBJ1-4, with TRBD1 matching 7 bases. CDR3 size: 16 residues. CDR1 is SGHVS, CDR2 FQNEAQ, per germline. V shed 5 bases, J shed 2 bases, and the junction held 8 bases outside the gene matches. CDR3 region: CASSPQGGRTNEKLFF. CDR3 DNA sequence: TGTGCCAGCAGCCCCCAGGGGGGCAGGACTAATGAAAAACTGTTTTTT.

The chain joins TRBV20-1 to TRBJ2-2, with a weak D call TRBD2 (6 bases). Trimming left V 2 bases short and J 6 bases short, with 16 bases between. Germline V gene lookup returns CDR1 DFQATT and CDR2 SNEGSKA (reference sequence). CDR3 length: 15 residues. The CDR3 sequence: CSARPGLGSAGELFF. DNA of the CDR3: TGCAGTGCTAGACCGGGACTTGGGAGCGCCGGGGAGCTGTTTTTT.

The sample holds many counts of this clonotype. This sequence joins TRBV6-2 or TRBV6-3 and TRBJ1-2, with D unresolved. Germline V lookup: CDR1 MNHEY, CDR2 SVGEGT. The CDR3 has 11 residues. V was cut by 7 bases and J by 10 bases, with 13 bases left in between. The DNA of the CDR3 is TGTGCCAGCACCGATACTCGCCTCTACACCTTC. Amino acid sequence: CASTDTRLYTF.